The 32 T cell receptor beta chains reported below all come from one sample, sequenced in a study of cytomegalovirus exposure and HLA in healthy donors. The PCR was carried out with 60 Vbeta primers and 13 Jbeta primers. Profiling relied on immunoSEQ multiplex PCR, and the TCRdb table lists in-frame clones only, not all of them. This table holds about 130,000 clones, roughly 75% found once. Sequencing was performed on PBMCs. The receptors were gathered from a man younger than 40 in good health and CMV-seropositive.

The V call is TRBV7-7, the J call TRBJ2-2, with 9 positions matching TRBD2. V shed 5 bases and J 2 bases; nucleotides not matched to a gene: 6. Germline V gene data show CDR1 as SSHAT and CDR2 as FNYEAQ (reference sequence). The CDR3 contains 16 residues. The CDR3, as DNA: TGTGCCAGCAGCCCCGCTAGCGGGGCAAACACCGGGGAGCTGTTTTTT. This codes for CASSPASGANTGELFF.

This clone was seen a single time. The chain recombines TRBV28 with TRBJ2-7; a possible D gene is TRBD1 (6 bases). CDR1 and CDR2 (germline): MDHEN, SYDVKM. With 5 bases removed from V and 0 bases from J, the gap between germline ends came to 11 bases. CDR3 length: 14 residues. In DNA, the CDR3 is TGTGCCAGCAGTGGATGGACAGCCTCCTACGAGCAGTACTTC. Translated: CASSGWTASYEQYF.

This chain joins TRBV27 and TRBJ2-7; tentative D call: TRBD1 (5 bases). Per the germline V gene, CDR1 is MNHEY and CDR2 is SMNVEV (reference sequence). The CDR3 length is 13 residues. V lost 3 bases and J lost 3, with 9 bases in between. The CDR3 region has the DNA TGTGCCAGCAGTTTCAAGGACAACTACGAGCAGTACTTC. Its protein product is CASSFKDNYEQYF.

The V and J genes are TRBV12-1 and TRBJ1-4; TRBD1 is the table's D call, not checked against the DNA. TRBV12-1 is shown as a pseudogene. The CDR3 runs 13 residues. This CDR3 reads CASSPISQGLLFF. CDR3 DNA sequence: TGTGCCAGCAGCCCTATCTCACAGGGTTTATTGTTTTTT.

This chain uses TRBV4-1 with TRBJ1-2; D is unclear. V lost 1 base and J 10 bases, leaving 19 bases between the germline ends. The germline V gene encodes CDR1 MGHRA and CDR2 YSYEKL. The CDR3 loop spans 15 amino acids. CDR3 amino acids: CASSQGEGEQNSYTF. The CDR3 DNA reads TGCGCCAGCAGCCAAGGGGAGGGAGAACAAAATTCCTACACCTTC.

The chain carries TRBV5-1 and TRBJ2-7; 12 bases match TRBD2. Trimming cost V 3 bases and J 0 bases; bases outside gene matches: 1. The germline gives CDR1 SGHRS, CDR2 YFSETQ. The CDR3 runs to 15 residues. This CDR3 reads CASSWTSGASYEQYF. For the CDR3, the DNA is TGCGCCAGCAGCTGGACTAGCGGGGCCTCCTACGAGCAGTACTTC.

The J gene is TRBJ1-2, the V gene TRBV6-1, with 8 bases identical to TRBD1. V shed 5 bases and J 6 bases; nucleotides not matched to a gene: 11. This CDR3 contains 15 residues. From germline, CDR1 is MNHNS and CDR2 SASEGT. The CDR3 region is CASSQLGQGRDGYTF. As DNA, the CDR3 is TGTGCCAGCAGTCAACTAGGACAGGGAAGAGATGGCTACACCTTC.

The chain combines TRBV27 with TRBJ2-3; tentatively, D is TRBD1 (6 bases). The CDR3 runs 15 residues. V lost 5 bases and J 0 bases, leaving 12 bases between the germline ends. Germline CDR1 is MNHEY and CDR2 is SMNVEV (reference sequence). The CDR3 sequence is CASSRGTLSTDTQYF. The CDR3 nucleotides read TGTGCCAGCAGTAGAGGGACACTTAGCACAGATACGCAGTATTTT.

The rearrangement links TRBV6-4 to TRBJ2-3; TRBD2 is a possible D gene (6 bases). V was trimmed by 5 bases and J by 6 bases, leaving 18 bases between them. This CDR3 region has 15 residues. The germline CDR1 and CDR2 sequences are MRHNA and SNTAGT. CDR3 region: CASSKGEGEADTQYF. The CDR3 nucleotides are TGTGCCAGCAGTAAGGGCGAAGGGGAGGCGGATACGCAGTATTTT.

This rearrangement joins TRBV30 to TRBJ1-1; D is unclear. V was cut by 3 bases and J by 0 bases, with 11 bases left in between. Per germline, CDR1 GTSNPN and CDR2 SVGIG (reference sequence). CDR3 length equals 14 residues. CDR3 sequence: CAWRTGLVNTEAFF. CDR3 sequence (DNA): TGTGCCTGGAGGACGGGTCTGGTGAACACTGAAGCTTTCTTT.

This clone has only a few counts. The V and J genes are TRBV7-8 and TRBJ2-7, with 8 bases lining up with TRBD1. V shed 5 bases and J 2 bases; nucleotides not matched to a gene: 8. Germline V gives CDR1 SGHVS, CDR2 FQNEAQ. This CDR3 comprises 15 residues. CDR3: CASSPQTGVTYEQYF. The CDR3 bases are TGTGCCAGCAGCCCTCAGACAGGGGTTACCTACGAGCAGTACTTC.

V and J are TRBV9 and TRBJ2-7; tentative D call: TRBD1 (5 bases). Germline CDR1 SGDLS, CDR2 YYNGEE. The CDR3 has 14 amino acids. V dropped 2 bases and J dropped 0 bases, with 9 bases sitting between them. Here the CDR3 DNA reads TGTGCCAGCAGCGTGACAGATCTCTCCTACGAGCAGTACTTC. It encodes CASSVTDLSYEQYF.

The chain combines TRBV2 with TRBJ2-2, with 9 bases that match TRBD1. Germline assignment: CDR1 SNHLY and CDR2 FYNNEI. The CDR3 covers 16 residues. The V gene end was trimmed by 2 bases and the J gene end by 3 bases; junction bases not matched to a gene: 4. DNA for the CDR3: TGTGCCAGCAGTGAAAGGGGACAGGGCTACACCGGGGAGCTGTTTTTT. Its translation: CASSERGQGYTGELFF.

This rearrangement joins TRBV14 to TRBJ2-3, with D perhaps TRBD1 (5 bases). CDR1 is SGHDN, CDR2 FVKESK, per germline. The CDR3 loop spans 12 amino acids. V lost 4 bases and J 9 bases, leaving 11 bases between the germline ends. CDR3 region: CASSRDRITQYF. The CDR3 DNA is TGTGCCAGCAGCCGAGACAGAATCACGCAGTATTTT.

This rearrangement joins TRBV4-3 to TRBJ2-3; 13 nucleotides align to TRBD2. J lost 5 bases, V lost 3 bases, and 5 bases had no gene match. The CDR3 covers 16 residues. The V gene's germline CDR1 is LGHNA and CDR2 YSLEER. CDR3 residues: CASSHGLAGAGDTQYF. The CDR3 DNA reads as TGCGCCAGCAGCCACGGACTAGCGGGAGCGGGAGATACGCAGTATTTT.

The chain employs TRBV28 and TRBJ1-2; a possible D gene is TRBD1 (5 bases). Trimming took off 6 bases at V and 5 bases at J, with 16 bases between the two ends. CDR1 is MDHEN, CDR2 SYDVKM, per germline. The CDR3 has 14 residues. The CDR3 DNA reads as TGTGCCAGCAGCAGTATAGGGGTTGGTTATGGCTACACCTTC. Translating it yields CASSSIGVGYGYTF.

This chain uses TRBV4-1 with TRBJ2-2; TRBD1 might be the D (5 bases). V lost 1 base to trimming and J lost 7 bases, with 19 bases between them. The CDR3 spans 17 residues. CDR1 and CDR2 (germline): MGHRA, YSYEKL. In nucleotides, the CDR3 is TGCGCCAGCAGCCAAGGGACCCAAACAGGTGCGGTCGGGGAGCTGTTTTTT. The encoded protein is CASSQGTQTGAVGELFF.

The DNA for the CDR3 is TGTGCCACCTCCTTGAGCGGGTCCTACTCCTACGAGCAGTACTTC. Encoded protein: CATSLSGSYSYEQYF. The V call is TRBV6-1, the J call TRBJ2-7; a weak D match, TRBD2 (6 bases). The CDR3 is made up of 15 amino acids. Germline loops: CDR1 MNHNS, CDR2 SASEGT. V was trimmed by 10 bases and J by 0 bases, leaving 19 bases between them.

Turning to this clone: Because the CDR3's place on the DNA is in doubt, the DNA is left out and the CDR3 is given as listed by TCRdb. The genes are TRBV28 and TRBJ2-7; the table names TRBD1, a call not compared with the DNA. The CDR3 is 15 amino acids long, termini counted. Germline V gene data show CDR1 as MDHEN and CDR2 as SYDVKM. The CDR3 here is CASSSSGQGVYEQYF.

This clone was seen a handful of times. V is TRBV6-5 and J is TRBJ2-7, with 8 nucleotides matching TRBD2. With V trimmed by 6 bases and J by 7 bases, 8 bases remained unmatched. Germline values: CDR1 MNHEY, CDR2 SVGAGI. The CDR3 totals 13 residues. The CDR3 is CASSRPGGREQYF. The CDR3 DNA is TGTGCCAGCAGCCGTCCGGGAGGGCGGGAGCAGTACTTC.

The chain couples TRBV27 to TRBJ1-1, with TRBD1 as a possible D gene (5 bases). The CDR3 is made up of 15 amino acids. Trimming pared 8 bases from V and 4 bases from J, leaving 20 bases between. Germline V lookup: CDR1 MNHEY, CDR2 SMNVEV (reference sequence). CDR3 DNA: TGTGCCAGCCGTCCAACGCGCGGGACTCGCACTGAAGCTTTCTTT. This encodes CASRPTRGTRTEAFF.

V usage is TRBV5-1 and J usage is TRBJ1-3; D remains unclear. The ends were cut back, 2 bases at V and 2 bases at J, with 14 bases in the middle. CDR1 SGHRS and CDR2 YFSETQ come from the germline V gene. This CDR3 is built from 16 residues. The CDR3 reads CASSLNTRHPGNTIYF. In nucleotides, the CDR3 is TGCGCCAGCAGCTTAAATACCAGACACCCTGGAAACACCATATATTTT.

This clone was observed once. The rearrangement links TRBV5-6 to TRBJ2-3; 7 bases are a match to TRBD2. Germline V gene sequence: CDR1 SGHDT, CDR2 YYEEEE. This CDR3 is 16 amino acids long. The ends lost 0 bases at V and 5 bases at J; junction bases unmatched: 9. The DNA for the CDR3 is TGTGCCAGCAGCTTGGGGGGGGGAGCACTTGGAGATACGCAGTATTTT. Translation: CASSLGGGALGDTQYF.

The chain recombines TRBV7-9 with TRBJ2-7; maybe TRBD1 (6 bases). V was pared by 4 bases and J by 6 bases, with 10 bases between. Germline V CDR1 and CDR2: SEHNR, FQNEAQ (reference sequence). This CDR3 region has 12 residues. The CDR3 DNA follows: TGTGCCAGCAGCTACAGGGTAGGCGAGCAGTACTTC. It codes for CASSYRVGEQYF.

This clone has only one observation. The rearrangement uses TRBV18 and TRBJ2-2; a possible D gene is TRBD2 (5 bases). Trimming removed 2 bases at V and 0 bases at J, with 13 bases between. The germline V gene has CDR1 KGHSH and CDR2 LQKENI. CDR3 size: 17 residues. DNA for the CDR3: TGTGCCAGCTCACCAAGGACTCCCTTCGCGAACACCGGGGAGCTGTTTTTT. It specifies CASSPRTPFANTGELFF.

The table lists this clone with a few counts. The gene calls are TRBV30 and TRBJ1-2, with D perhaps matching TRBD1 (6 bases). Germline CDR1 reads GTSNPN; CDR2 reads SVGIG (reference sequence). With 4 bases removed from V and 8 bases from J, the gap between germline ends came to 14 bases. The CDR3 runs to 12 residues. CDR3 loop: CAWTPTGLGYTF. CDR3 DNA: TGTGCCTGGACGCCAACAGGGTTGGGCTACACCTTC.

The DNA of the CDR3 is TGTGCCAGCAGCTTCGGGTATTTGTCAGGGGTCATCTTCCCCTACGAGCAGTACTTC. This gives the protein CASSFGYLSGVIFPYEQYF. The rearrangement joins TRBV11-2 to TRBJ2-7, with D possibly matching TRBD1 (6 bases). The V end lost 3 bases, the J end lost 2 bases, and 26 bases lay between the germline ends. The CDR3 runs to 19 residues. Germline CDR1 and CDR2: SGHAT and FQNNGV.

This chain uses TRBV19 with TRBJ2-5; TRBD2 aligns across 7 bases. Germline-derived CDR1 and CDR2 are LNHDA and SQIVND (reference sequence). This CDR3 has 15 amino acids. J lost 3 bases, V lost 5 bases, and 9 bases had no gene match. CDR3 residues: CASSPFTSAKETQYF. The CDR3 DNA sequence: TGTGCCAGTAGTCCTTTTACTAGCGCGAAAGAGACCCAGTACTTC.

This sequence joins TRBV4-3 and TRBJ1-4; tentatively, D is TRBD1 (5 bases). V lost 3 bases, J lost 8 bases, and 19 bases lay in between. Germline V gives CDR1 LGHNA, CDR2 YSLEER. This CDR3 is 16 amino acids long. The CDR3 loop reads CASSQLGGGAGEKLFF. The CDR3 DNA reads as TGCGCCAGCAGCCAGCTGGGCGGGGGTGCGGGAGAAAAACTGTTTTTT.

The chain has TRBV6-4 and TRBJ2-3; TRBD2 matches 11 bases. CDR1 is MRHNA and CDR2 is SNTAGT in the germline V gene. Trimming at V came to 5 bases and at J to 4 bases, leaving 11 bases not matched to a gene. CDR3 size: 17 residues. The CDR3 is CASSSLTSGVGADTQYF. Written as DNA, the CDR3 is TGTGCCAGCAGTTCCCTGACTAGCGGGGTTGGTGCAGATACGCAGTATTTT.

The chain carries TRBV4-3 and TRBJ2-7; 11 bases are shared with TRBD2. CDR3 length: 19 amino acids. The junction had 10 bases not matched to a gene; V was cut back by 0 bases and J by 0 bases. CDR1 and CDR2 (germline): LGHNA, YSLEER. The CDR3 region is CASSQEIVLAGGFSYEQYF. For the CDR3, the DNA is TGCGCCAGCAGCCAAGAAATAGTGCTAGCGGGAGGCTTCTCCTACGAGCAGTACTTC.

The rearrangement links TRBV11-2 to TRBJ2-6, with 7 bases lining up with TRBD2. Losses at the gene ends were 0 bases for V and 6 bases for J; bases not matched to a gene: 17. The CDR3 contains 20 residues. In germline, CDR1 is SGHAT, CDR2 FQNNGV. CDR3 in DNA: TGTGCCAGCAGCTTAGACTACCCGGGGGGAAGGATTCTGTCGGCCAACGTCCTGACTTTC. Translating it yields CASSLDYPGGRILSANVLTF.